These T cell receptor beta chains were read from a single sample in a study of T cell responses to AZD1222 COVID-19 vaccine. Sequenced by immunoSEQ multiplex PCR; TCRdb stores in-frame clones only, minus some. The sample yields over 90,000 clones, approximately 88% seen once. Sequencing was performed on peripheral blood, taken on day 0 of AZD1222 vaccination. The receptor source for this set is an adult in good health. CDR3s include the opening cysteine and the closing phenylalanine or tryptophan. D genes are given only for firm matches. Size is stated for part of the rows, as once, few or many counts, or as a class when the clone is expanded.

J | V | size | D | DNA | CDR3
TRBJ1-4 | TRBV19 | NA | TRBD1 | TGTGCCAGTCACCGACAGGGAGGGAATGAAAAACTGTTTTTT | CASHRQGGNEKLFF
TRBJ1-2 | TRBV24-1 | once | NA | TGTGCCACCAGTGATACCGCATCACTTGCCGGTGGCTACACCTTC | CATSDTASLAGGYTF
TRBJ2-1 | TRBV27 | NA | NA | TGTGCCAGCAGTTTTTCGCCCGAGGGGGTCAATGAGCAGTTCTTC | CASSFSPEGVNEQFF
TRBJ2-1 | TRBV2 | NA | TRBD2 | TGTGCCAGCAGTGAGCGCCTAGCGGGGGCCAATGAGCAGTTCTTC | CASSERLAGANEQFF
TRBJ1-5 | TRBV3-1/TRBV3-2 | NA | NA | TGTGCCAGCAGCCAAAATCTGGGGGGCGAGGGTCAGCCCCAGCATTTT | CASSQNLGGEGQPQHF
TRBJ2-1 | TRBV7-3 | NA | NA | TGTGCCAGCAGCTGGGTGGCGGGGAGCTACAATGAGCAGTTCTTC | CASSWVAGSYNEQFF
TRBJ1-4 | TRBV9 | NA | NA | TGTGCCAGCAGCGCCAACGGGGTTAGTGAAAAACTGTTTTTT | CASSANGVSEKLFF
TRBJ1-3 | TRBV7-2 | NA | TRBD1 | TGTGCCAGCAGCCCAGGACAGGGTGGAAACACCATATATTTT | CASSPGQGGNTIYF
TRBJ1-2 | TRBV27 | NA | NA | TGTGCCAGCAGTCCCCATGACACCCGCCGTCGTTCGGACTATGGCTACACCTTC | CASSPHDTRRRSDYGYTF
TRBJ2-2 | TRBV12-3/TRBV12-4 | NA | NA | TGTGCCAGCAGTCTGTCCCCCGGGGAGCTGTTTTTT | CASSLSPGELFF
TRBJ1-1 | TRBV19 | NA | NA | TGTGCCAGTAGTACCAGGAGTCTAGAAGCTTTCTTT | CASSTRSLEAFF
TRBJ1-2 | TRBV7-9 | NA | TRBD1 | TGTGCCAGCAGCTCAACTGGGGGACAGGGGGCGTTCGGCTACACCTTC | CASSSTGGQGAFGYTF
TRBJ1-1 | TRBV6-5 | once | TRBD1 | TGTGCCAGCACAACAGGGGGCGGCACTGAAGCTTTCTTT | CASTTGGGTEAFF
TRBJ1-1 | TRBV19 | NA | NA | TGTGCCAGTAGTATTGTGGAGGGCTCTACCCCAGCTTTCTTT | CASSIVEGSTPAFF
TRBJ1-4 | TRBV11-1 | NA | TRBD1 | TGTGCCAGCAGCCCACGACAGGGAGACGAAAAACTGTTTTTT | CASSPRQGDEKLFF
TRBJ2-2 | TRBV7-6 | NA | TRBD1 | TGTGCCAGCAGCCCCCGACAGGGGGTCAACACCGGGGAGCTGTTTTTT | CASSPRQGVNTGELFF
TRBJ1-2 | TRBV10-3 | NA | NA | TGTGCCATCAGTGGTGGCGACCAGTTAGGCTACACCTTC | CAISGGDQLGYTF
TRBJ1-2 | TRBV9 | NA | NA | TGTGCCAGCACCCCGCTGGGGCGTGATAACTATGGCTACACCTTC | CASTPLGRDNYGYTF
TRBJ2-7 | TRBV28 | NA | TRBD1 | TGTGCCAGCAGCCCCTTAGCAGGGGGTATGGAGCAGTACTTC | CASSPLAGGMEQYF
TRBJ1-1 | TRBV28 | NA | NA | TGTGCCAGCAGTTTAGGCCCCGGGGGGGGCACTGAAGCTTTCTTT | CASSLGPGGGTEAFF
TRBJ2-3 | TRBV27 | NA | NA | TGTGCCAGCAGTTTATCGACCGGGACTTTCAAAGCAGATACGCAGTATTTT | CASSLSTGTFKADTQYF
TRBJ1-2 | TRBV5-4 | NA | NA | TGTGCCAGCAGCCCGGGCTCGTGGGCGCTAGGCTACACCTTC | CASSPGSWALGYTF
TRBJ2-7 | TRBV28 | NA | NA | TGTGCCAGCAGCGCTGCGGCGTACGAGCAGTACTTC | CASSAAAYEQYF
TRBJ1-2 | TRBV19 | NA | NA | TGTGCCAGTAGTATCGACGGGGCTAACTATGGCTACACCTTC | CASSIDGANYGYTF
TRBJ1-1 | TRBV7-8 | NA | NA | TGTGCCAGCAGCCCCAAGGGGTGGGGCCCTGAAGCTTTCTTT | CASSPKGWGPEAFF
TRBJ1-5 | TRBV21-1 | NA | NA | TGTGCCAGCAATCAGCCCCAGCATTTT | CASNQPQHF
TRBJ2-3 | TRBV30 | NA | NA | TGTGCCTGGGACCGGGGAGCAGATACGCAGTATTTT | CAWDRGADTQYF
TRBJ1-1 | TRBV7-2 | NA | NA | TGTGCCAGCAGCTTGGCCCTACAGGGAGTGAACACTGAAGCTTTCTTT | CASSLALQGVNTEAFF
TRBJ1-3 | TRBV12-3/TRBV12-4 | once | NA | TGTGCCAGCAGCGGGCTTCCACGAAACACCATATATTTT | CASSGLPRNTIYF
TRBJ1-4 | TRBV6-5 | NA | NA | TGTGCCAGCAGCCCCGAGGGGGCAACTAATGAAAAACTGTTTTTT | CASSPEGATNEKLFF
TRBJ1-1 | TRBV19 | NA | NA | TGTGCCAGTAGTATCGCGGGACCATTGGGAACTGAAGCTTTCTTT | CASSIAGPLGTEAFF
TRBJ1-3 | TRBV27 | NA | NA | TGTGCCAGCACTTCAATCCCGGGAAACACCATATATTTT | CASTSIPGNTIYF
TRBJ2-7 | TRBV6-5 | NA | TRBD1 | TGTGCCACCCGACAGGGGGCGTCCTACGAGCAGTACTTC | CATRQGASYEQYF
TRBJ2-3 | TRBV5-1 | NA | TRBD1 | TGCGCCAGCAGCGGGACAGGGAGCACAGATACGCAGTATTTT | CASSGTGSTDTQYF
TRBJ1-2 | TRBV7-9 | NA | NA | TGTGCCAGCAGCTTAACGGTGAACTATGGCTACACCTTC | CASSLTVNYGYTF
TRBJ2-3 | TRBV5-1 | NA | NA | TGCGCCAGCAGCTTGGTGTTCGAAGGTACGCAGTATTTT | CASSLVFEGTQYF
TRBJ1-2 | TRBV3-1/TRBV3-2 | NA | TRBD1 | TGTGCCAGCAGCCAAGAGGGTAGGGACAGGGCTAAGGATGGCTACACCTTC | CASSQEGRDRAKDGYTF
TRBJ2-7 | TRBV6-5 | NA | TRBD1 | TGTGCCGGACGACAGGGGACCTACGAGCAGTACTTC | CAGRQGTYEQYF
TRBJ1-2 | TRBV6-1 | NA | TRBD1 | TGTGCCAGCAGTGGAGGACAGGGGGAAATTTATTACTATGGCTACACCTTC | CASSGGQGEIYYYGYTF
TRBJ1-3 | TRBV19 | NA | NA | TGTGCCAGTAGTACGGGACAAGGAAACACCATATATTTT | CASSTGQGNTIYF
TRBJ2-2 | TRBV6-5 | NA | NA | TGTGCCAGCCGAGCAGGGGCCAACACCGGGGAGCTGTTTTTT | CASRAGANTGELFF
TRBJ2-7 | TRBV28 | NA | NA | TGTGCCGCGGCCACTGGTTTCTACGAGCAGTACTTC | CAAATGFYEQYF
TRBJ2-1 | TRBV6-5 | once | TRBD2 | TGTGCCAGCAGTTACGAGGGACTAGCGGGAGTAGGGGAGCAGTTCTTC | CASSYEGLAGVGEQFF
TRBJ2-7 | TRBV27 | NA | NA | TGTGCCAGCAGTTTAGACAATCGGGGTAATTCCTACGAGCAGTACTTC | CASSLDNRGNSYEQYF
TRBJ1-1 | TRBV6-5 | NA | NA | TGTGCCAGCAGTTACCAGGGAAGTGAAGCTTTCTTT | CASSYQGSEAFF
TRBJ2-7 | TRBV7-2 | NA | NA | TGTGCCAGCAGCTTAGCGCTGGACCCAGTCGAGCAGTACTTC | CASSLALDPVEQYF
TRBJ1-6 | TRBV11-2 | NA | TRBD1 | TGTGCCAGCAGCCCCCGACAGGGGAACTCACCCCTCCACTTT | CASSPRQGNSPLHF
TRBJ2-2 | TRBV6-2/TRBV6-3 | once | NA | TGTGCCAGCAGTTACTCGCGAGGAGCCGGGGAGCTGTTTTTT | CASSYSRGAGELFF
TRBJ1-5 | TRBV27 | NA | TRBD1 | TGTGCCAGCAAAAGCGTCCCCGCAGGGGGGAGTGTGCCCCAGCATTTT | CASKSVPAGGSVPQHF
TRBJ1-4 | TRBV27 | NA | TRBD1 | TGTGCCAGCGGAAGGGGGCGTGAAAAACTGTTTTTT | CASGRGREKLFF
TRBJ1-4 | TRBV27 | once | TRBD1 | TGTGCCAGCAGTTTATTCCGGACAGGGAAGAATGAAAAACTGTTTTTT | CASSLFRTGKNEKLFF
TRBJ2-5 | TRBV7-2 | NA | TRBD2 | TGTGCCAGCAGCCTAGCGGCCGGGGAGACCCAGTACTTC | CASSLAAGETQYF
TRBJ2-7 | TRBV28 | NA | TRBD1 | TGTGCCAGCAGGTTAGGGACAGTCGGCGAGCAGTACTTC | CASRLGTVGEQYF
TRBJ2-3 | TRBV4-3 | NA | TRBD2 | TGCGCCAGCAGCCAGGGGACTAGCGGGCTCACAGATACGCAGTATTTT | CASSQGTSGLTDTQYF
TRBJ1-3 | TRBV15 | NA | NA | TGTGCCACCAGCAGGGAAGGACAGCTAACTGGAAACACCATATATTTT | CATSREGQLTGNTIYF